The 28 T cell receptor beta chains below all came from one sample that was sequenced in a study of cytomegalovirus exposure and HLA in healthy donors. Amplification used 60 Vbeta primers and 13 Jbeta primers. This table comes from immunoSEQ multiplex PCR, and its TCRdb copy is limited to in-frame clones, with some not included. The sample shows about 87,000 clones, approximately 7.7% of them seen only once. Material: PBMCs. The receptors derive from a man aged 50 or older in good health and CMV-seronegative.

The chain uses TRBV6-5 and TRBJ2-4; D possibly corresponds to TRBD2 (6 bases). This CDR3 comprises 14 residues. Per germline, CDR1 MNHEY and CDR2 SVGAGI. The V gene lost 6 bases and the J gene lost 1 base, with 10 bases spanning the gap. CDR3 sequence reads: CASSPRGAKNIQYF. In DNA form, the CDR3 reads TGTGCCAGCAGCCCCCGGGGGGCCAAAAACATTCAGTACTTC.

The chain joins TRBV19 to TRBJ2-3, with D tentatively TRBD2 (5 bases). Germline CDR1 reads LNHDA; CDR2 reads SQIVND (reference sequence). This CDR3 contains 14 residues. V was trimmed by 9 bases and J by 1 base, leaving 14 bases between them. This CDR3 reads CASASGTRTDTQYF. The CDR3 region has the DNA TGTGCCAGCGCCAGCGGTACACGCACAGATACGCAGTATTTT.

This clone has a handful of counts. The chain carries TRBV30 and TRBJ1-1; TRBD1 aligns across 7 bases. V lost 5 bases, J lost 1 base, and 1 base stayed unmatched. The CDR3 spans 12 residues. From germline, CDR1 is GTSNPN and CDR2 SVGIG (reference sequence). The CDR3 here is CAWDRENTEAFF. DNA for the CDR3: TGTGCCTGGGACAGGGAGAACACTGAAGCTTTCTTT.

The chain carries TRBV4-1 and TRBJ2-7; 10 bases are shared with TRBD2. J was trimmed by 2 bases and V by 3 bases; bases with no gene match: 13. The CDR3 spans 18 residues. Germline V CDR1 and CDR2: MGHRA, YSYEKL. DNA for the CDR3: TGCGCCAGCAGCCAGGTCCTCCCACTAGCGGGGTCAACCTACGAGCAGTACTTC. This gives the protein CASSQVLPLAGSTYEQYF.

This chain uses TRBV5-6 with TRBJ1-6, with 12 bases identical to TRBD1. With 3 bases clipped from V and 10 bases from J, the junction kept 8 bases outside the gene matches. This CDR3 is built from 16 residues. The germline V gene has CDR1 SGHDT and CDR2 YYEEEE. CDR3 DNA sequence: TGTGCCAGCAGCTCACCCGGGACAGGGGGCCGGTCACCCCTCCACTTT. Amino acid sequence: CASSSPGTGGRSPLHF.

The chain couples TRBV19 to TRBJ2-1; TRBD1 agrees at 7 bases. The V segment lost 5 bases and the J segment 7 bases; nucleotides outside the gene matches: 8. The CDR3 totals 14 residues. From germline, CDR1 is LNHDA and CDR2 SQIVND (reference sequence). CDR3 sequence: CASSPSQGWNEQFF. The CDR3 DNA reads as TGTGCCAGTAGTCCATCACAGGGGTGGAATGAGCAGTTCTTC.

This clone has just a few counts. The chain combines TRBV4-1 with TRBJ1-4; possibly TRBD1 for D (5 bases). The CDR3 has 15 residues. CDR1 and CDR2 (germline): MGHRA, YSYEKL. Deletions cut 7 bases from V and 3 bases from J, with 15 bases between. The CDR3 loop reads CASTLEGVPNEKLFF. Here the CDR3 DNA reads TGCGCCAGCACCCTCGAAGGGGTGCCTAATGAAAAACTGTTTTTT.

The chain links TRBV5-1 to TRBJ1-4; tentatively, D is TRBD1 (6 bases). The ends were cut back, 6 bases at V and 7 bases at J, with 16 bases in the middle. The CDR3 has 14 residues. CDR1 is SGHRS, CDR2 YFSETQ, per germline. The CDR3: CASTRGQSAEKLFF. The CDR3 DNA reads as TGCGCCAGCACACGTGGACAGTCGGCTGAAAAACTGTTTTTT.

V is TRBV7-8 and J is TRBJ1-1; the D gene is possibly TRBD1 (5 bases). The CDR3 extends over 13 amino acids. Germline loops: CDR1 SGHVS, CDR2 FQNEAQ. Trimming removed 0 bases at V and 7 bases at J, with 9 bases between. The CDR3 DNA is TGTGCCAGCAGCTTAGCAGGACATCTTGAAGCTTTCTTT. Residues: CASSLAGHLEAFF. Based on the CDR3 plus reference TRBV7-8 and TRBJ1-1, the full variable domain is GAGVSQSPRYKVAKRGQDVALRCDPISGHVSLFWYQQALGQGPEFLTYFQNEAQLDKSGLPSDRFFAERPEGSVSTLKIQRTQQEDSAVYLCASSLAGHLEAFFGQGTRLTVV.

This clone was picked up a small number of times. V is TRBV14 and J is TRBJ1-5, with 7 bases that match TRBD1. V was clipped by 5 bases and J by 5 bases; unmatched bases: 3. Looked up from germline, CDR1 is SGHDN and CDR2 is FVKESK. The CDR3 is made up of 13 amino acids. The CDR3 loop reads CASSSRGDQPQHF. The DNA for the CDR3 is TGTGCCAGCAGCTCCAGGGGGGATCAGCCCCAGCATTTT.

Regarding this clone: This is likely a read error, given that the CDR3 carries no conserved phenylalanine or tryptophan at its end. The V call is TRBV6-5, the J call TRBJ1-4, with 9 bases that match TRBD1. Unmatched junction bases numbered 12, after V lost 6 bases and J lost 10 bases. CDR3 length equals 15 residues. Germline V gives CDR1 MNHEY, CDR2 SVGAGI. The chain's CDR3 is CASRDRDRDVGKLFC. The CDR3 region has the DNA TGTGCCAGCAGGGACCGGGACAGGGACGTCGGAAAACTGTTTTGT.

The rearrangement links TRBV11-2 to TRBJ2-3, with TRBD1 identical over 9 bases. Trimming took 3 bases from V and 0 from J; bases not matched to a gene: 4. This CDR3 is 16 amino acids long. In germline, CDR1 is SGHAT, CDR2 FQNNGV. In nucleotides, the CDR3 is TGTGCCAGCAGCTTGAGGGGGACAGGGAGCACAGATACGCAGTATTTT. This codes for CASSLRGTGSTDTQYF.

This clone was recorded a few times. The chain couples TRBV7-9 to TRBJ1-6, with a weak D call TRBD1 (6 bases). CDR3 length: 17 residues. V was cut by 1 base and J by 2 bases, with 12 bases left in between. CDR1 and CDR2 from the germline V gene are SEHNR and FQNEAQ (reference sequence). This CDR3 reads CASSLGVGAAYNSPLHF. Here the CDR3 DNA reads TGTGCCAGCAGCTTAGGGGTGGGGGCAGCCTATAATTCACCCCTCCACTTT.

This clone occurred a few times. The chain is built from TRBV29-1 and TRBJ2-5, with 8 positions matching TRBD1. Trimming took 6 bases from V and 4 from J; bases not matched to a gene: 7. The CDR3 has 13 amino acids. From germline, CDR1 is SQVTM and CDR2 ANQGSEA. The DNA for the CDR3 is TGCAGCGTCACGGACAGGGTGATAGAGACCCAGTACTTC. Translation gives CSVTDRVIETQYF.

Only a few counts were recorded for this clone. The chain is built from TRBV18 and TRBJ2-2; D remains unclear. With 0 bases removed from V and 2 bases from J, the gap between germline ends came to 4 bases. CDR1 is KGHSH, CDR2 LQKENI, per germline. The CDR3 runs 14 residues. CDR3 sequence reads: CASSPPSNTGELFF. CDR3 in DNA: TGTGCCAGCTCACCACCGTCTAACACCGGGGAGCTGTTTTTT.

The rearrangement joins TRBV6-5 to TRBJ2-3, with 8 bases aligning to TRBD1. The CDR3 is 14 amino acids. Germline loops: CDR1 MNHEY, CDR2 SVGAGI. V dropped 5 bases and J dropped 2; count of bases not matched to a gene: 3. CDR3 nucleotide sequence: TGTGCCAGCAGTGGGGACAGGAACACAGATACGCAGTATTTT. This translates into CASSGDRNTDTQYF.

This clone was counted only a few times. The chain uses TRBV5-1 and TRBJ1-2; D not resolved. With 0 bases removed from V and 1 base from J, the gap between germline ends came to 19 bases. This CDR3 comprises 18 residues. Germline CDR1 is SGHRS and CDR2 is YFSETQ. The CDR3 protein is CASSLGVISGRNNYGYTF. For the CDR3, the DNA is TGCGCCAGCAGCTTGGGGGTTATCAGCGGGAGGAATAACTATGGCTACACCTTC.

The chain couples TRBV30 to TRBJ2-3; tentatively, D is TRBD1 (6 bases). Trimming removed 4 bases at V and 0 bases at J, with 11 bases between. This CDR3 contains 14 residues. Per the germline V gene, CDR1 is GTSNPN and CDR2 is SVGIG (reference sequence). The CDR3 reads CAWNDRRSTDTQYF. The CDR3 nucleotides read TGTGCCTGGAACGACAGGAGGAGCACAGATACGCAGTATTTT. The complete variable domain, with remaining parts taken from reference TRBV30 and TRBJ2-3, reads SQTIHQWPATLVQPVGSPLSLECTVEGTSNPNLYWYRQAAGRGLQLLFYSVGIGQISSEVPQNLSASRPQDRQFILSSKKLLLSDSGFYLCAWNDRRSTDTQYFGPGTRLTVL.

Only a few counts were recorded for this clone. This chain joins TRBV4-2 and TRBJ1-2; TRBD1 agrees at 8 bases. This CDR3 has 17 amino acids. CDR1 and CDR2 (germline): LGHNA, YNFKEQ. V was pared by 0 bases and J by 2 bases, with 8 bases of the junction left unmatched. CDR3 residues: CASSQEVGDRGNYGYTF. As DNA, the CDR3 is TGTGCCAGCAGCCAAGAAGTAGGAGACAGGGGAAACTATGGCTACACCTTC.

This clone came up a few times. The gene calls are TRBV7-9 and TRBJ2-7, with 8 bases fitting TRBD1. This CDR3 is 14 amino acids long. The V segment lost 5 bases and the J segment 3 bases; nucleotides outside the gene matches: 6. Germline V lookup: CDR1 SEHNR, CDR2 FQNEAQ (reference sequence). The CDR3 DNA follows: TGTGCCAGCAGCAAGGACAGGGTTGGCTACGAGCAGTACTTC. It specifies CASSKDRVGYEQYF.

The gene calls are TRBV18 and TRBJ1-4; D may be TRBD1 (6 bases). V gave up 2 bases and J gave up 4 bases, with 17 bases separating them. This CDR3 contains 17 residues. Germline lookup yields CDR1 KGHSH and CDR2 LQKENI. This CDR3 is CASSPRGRGSGNEKLFF. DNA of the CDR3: TGTGCCAGCTCACCAAGAGGCAGGGGCTCGGGTAATGAAAAACTGTTTTTT.

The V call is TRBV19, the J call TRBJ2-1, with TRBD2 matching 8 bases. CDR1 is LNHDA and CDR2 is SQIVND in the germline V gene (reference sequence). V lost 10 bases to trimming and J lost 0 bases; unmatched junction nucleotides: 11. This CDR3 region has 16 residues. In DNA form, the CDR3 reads TGTGCCACGAGGAGCCAAGCGGGAGACTCCTACAATGAGCAGTTCTTC. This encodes CATRSQAGDSYNEQFF.

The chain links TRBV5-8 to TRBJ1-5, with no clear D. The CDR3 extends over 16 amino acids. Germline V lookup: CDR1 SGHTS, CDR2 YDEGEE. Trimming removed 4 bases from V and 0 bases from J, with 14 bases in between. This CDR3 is CASSSGEVYSNQPQHF. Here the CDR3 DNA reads TGTGCCAGCAGCAGTGGAGAGGTTTATAGCAATCAGCCCCAGCATTTT.

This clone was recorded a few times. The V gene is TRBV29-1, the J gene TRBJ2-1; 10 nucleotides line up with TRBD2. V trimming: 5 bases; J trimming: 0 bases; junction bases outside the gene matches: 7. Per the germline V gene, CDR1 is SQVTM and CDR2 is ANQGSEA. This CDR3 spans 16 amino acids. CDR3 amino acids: CSVYSGGPSSYNEQFF. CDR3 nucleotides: TGCAGCGTTTATAGCGGGGGGCCGAGCTCCTACAATGAGCAGTTCTTC.

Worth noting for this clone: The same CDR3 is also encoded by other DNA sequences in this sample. Here the CDR3 reads CASSPSVDYGYTF. In DNA, the CDR3 is TGTGCCAGCAGTCCCTCGGTTGACTATGGCTACACCTTC. The genes are TRBV28 and TRBJ1-2; no firm D call. The CDR3 is made up of 13 amino acids. The germline CDR1 and CDR2 sequences are MDHEN and SYDVKM. V dropped 5 bases and J dropped 3 bases, with 10 bases sitting between them.

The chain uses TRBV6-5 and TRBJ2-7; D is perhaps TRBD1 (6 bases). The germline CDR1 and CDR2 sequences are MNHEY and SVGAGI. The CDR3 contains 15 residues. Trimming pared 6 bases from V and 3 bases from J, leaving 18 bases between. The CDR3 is CASRRDDTGYYEQYF. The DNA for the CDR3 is TGTGCCAGCAGACGGGACGACACAGGGTACTACGAGCAGTACTTC.

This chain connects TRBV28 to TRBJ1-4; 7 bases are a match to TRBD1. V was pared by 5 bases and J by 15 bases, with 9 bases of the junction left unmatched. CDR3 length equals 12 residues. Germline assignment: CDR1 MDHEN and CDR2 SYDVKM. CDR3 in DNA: TGTGCCAGCAGTCAAATACAGGGGTTAGTGTTTTTT. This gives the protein CASSQIQGLVFF.

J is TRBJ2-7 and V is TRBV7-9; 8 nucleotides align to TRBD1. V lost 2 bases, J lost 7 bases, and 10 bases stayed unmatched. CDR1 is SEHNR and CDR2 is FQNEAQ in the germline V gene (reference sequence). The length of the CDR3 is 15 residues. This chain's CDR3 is CASSLTGTGLGEQYF. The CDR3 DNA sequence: TGTGCCAGCAGCTTAACTGGGACAGGATTGGGGGAGCAGTACTTC.